This T cell receptor beta chain was identified during a study of blood T cell repertoires in COVID-19. The overall study: The cDNA or gDNA used as material had been derived from T cells, B-cell-depleted T cells, or PBMCs.

This study enrolled people aged 18 to 89 from about two dozen US geographic areas. Researchers sorted participants into cohorts using their self-reported clinical history. Recovered status in Cohort 3 required two negative PCRs, clearance, or symptom resolution. The CDR3 extends over 15 amino acids. V lost 5 bases to trimming and J lost 4 bases, with 17 bases between them. The V gene's germline CDR1 is ENHRY and CDR2 SYGVKD. Sequencing used immunoSEQ multiplex PCR; TCRdb keeps in-frame clones, though not all of them. The repertoire includes some 150,000 clones, about four fifths of them detected once, and 7% to 10% sits in the top ten.

This clonotype was sampled from a man aged 45-60 years who had recovered from COVID-19. The sequenced material came from PBMCs or T cells enriched from blood (not recorded which). The chain employs TRBV10-3 and TRBJ1-2, with TRBD1 as a possible D gene (6 bases). The CDR3 DNA is TGTGCCATCAGTTCATTATCTACAGGGATCTATGGCTACACCTTC. Encoded protein: CAISSLSTGIYGYTF.